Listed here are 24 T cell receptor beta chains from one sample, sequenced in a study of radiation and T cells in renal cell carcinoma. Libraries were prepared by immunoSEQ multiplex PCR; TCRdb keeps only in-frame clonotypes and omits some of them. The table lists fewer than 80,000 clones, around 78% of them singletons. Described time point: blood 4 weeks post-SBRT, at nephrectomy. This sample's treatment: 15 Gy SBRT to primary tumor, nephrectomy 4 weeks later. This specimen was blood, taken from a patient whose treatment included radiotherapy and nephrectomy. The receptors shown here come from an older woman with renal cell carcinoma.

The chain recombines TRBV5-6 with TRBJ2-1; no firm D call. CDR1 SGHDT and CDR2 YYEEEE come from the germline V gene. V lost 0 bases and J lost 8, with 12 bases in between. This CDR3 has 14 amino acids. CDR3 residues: CASSLGYHGDEQFF. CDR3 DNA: TGTGCCAGCAGCTTGGGCTACCACGGCGATGAGCAGTTCTTC.

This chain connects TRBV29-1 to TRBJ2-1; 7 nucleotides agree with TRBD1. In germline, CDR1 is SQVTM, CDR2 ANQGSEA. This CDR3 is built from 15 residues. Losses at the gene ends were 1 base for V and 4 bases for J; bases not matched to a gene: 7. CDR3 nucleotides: TGCAGCGTTGAAGGAGGGGCAGGGGGATACAATGAGCAGTTCTTC. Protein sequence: CSVEGGAGGYNEQFF.

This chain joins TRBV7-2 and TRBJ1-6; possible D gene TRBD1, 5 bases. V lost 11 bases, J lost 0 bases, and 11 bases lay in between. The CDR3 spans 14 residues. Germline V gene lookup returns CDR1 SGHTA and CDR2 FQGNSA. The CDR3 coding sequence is TGTGCCGTAACGGGGGGCTCCTATAATTCACCCCTCCACTTT. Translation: CAVTGGSYNSPLHF.

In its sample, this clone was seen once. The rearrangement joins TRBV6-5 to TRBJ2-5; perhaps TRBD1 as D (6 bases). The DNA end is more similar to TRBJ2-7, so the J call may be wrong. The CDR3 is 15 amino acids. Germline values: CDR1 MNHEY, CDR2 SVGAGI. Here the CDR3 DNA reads TGTGCCAGCAGTTACTCTTACAGGGAAGGCTACGAGCAGTACTTC. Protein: CASSYSYREGYEQYF.

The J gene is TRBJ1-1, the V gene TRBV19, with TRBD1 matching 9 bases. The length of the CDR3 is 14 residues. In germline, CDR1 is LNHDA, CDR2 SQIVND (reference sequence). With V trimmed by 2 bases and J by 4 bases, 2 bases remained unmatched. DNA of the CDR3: TGTGCCAGTAGTATAAGACAGGGGGGCACTGAAGCTTTCTTT. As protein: CASSIRQGGTEAFF.

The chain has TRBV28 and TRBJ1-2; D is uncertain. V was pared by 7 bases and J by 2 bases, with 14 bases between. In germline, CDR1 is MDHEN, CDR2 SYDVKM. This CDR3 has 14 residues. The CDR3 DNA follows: TGTGCCAGCACCACTGAGGCCGGGAACTATGGCTACACCTTC. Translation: CASTTEAGNYGYTF.

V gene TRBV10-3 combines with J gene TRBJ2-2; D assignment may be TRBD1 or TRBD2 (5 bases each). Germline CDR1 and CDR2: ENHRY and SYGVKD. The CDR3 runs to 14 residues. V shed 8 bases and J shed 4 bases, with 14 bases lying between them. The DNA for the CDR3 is TGTGCCATCGCCTGGGACGGTACCACCGGGGAGCTGTTTTTT. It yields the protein CAIAWDGTTGELFF.

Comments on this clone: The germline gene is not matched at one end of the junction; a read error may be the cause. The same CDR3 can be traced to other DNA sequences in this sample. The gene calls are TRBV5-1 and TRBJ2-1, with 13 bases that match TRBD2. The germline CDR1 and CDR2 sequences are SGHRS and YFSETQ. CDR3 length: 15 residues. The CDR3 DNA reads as TGCGCCAGTAGCTTGGGGACTAGCGGGGCAAATGAGCAGTTCTTC. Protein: CASSLGTSGANEQFF.

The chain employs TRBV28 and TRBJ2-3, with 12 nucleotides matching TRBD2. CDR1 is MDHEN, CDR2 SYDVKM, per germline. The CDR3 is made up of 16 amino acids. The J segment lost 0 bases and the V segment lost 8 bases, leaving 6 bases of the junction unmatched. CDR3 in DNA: TGTGCCAGCGGTATGACTAGCGGGGGAAGCACAGATACGCAGTATTTT. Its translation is CASGMTSGGSTDTQYF.

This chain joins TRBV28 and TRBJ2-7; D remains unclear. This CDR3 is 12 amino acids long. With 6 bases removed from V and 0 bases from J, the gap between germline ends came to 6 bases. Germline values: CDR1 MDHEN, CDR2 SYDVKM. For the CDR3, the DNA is TGTGCCAGCAGCCCACCCTCCTACGAGCAGTACTTC. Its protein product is CASSPPSYEQYF.

For the CDR3, the DNA is TGTGCCAGCAGCCTCTTACCGGGACTAGCGGGGAACACCGGGGAGCTGTTTTTT. Translation gives CASSLLPGLAGNTGELFF. The V gene is TRBV7-3, the J gene TRBJ2-2; the match to TRBD2 covers 12 bases. The V gene end was trimmed by 5 bases and the J gene end by 1 base; junction bases not matched to a gene: 8. Germline V gene lookup returns CDR1 SGHTA and CDR2 FQGTGA. The CDR3 extends over 18 amino acids.

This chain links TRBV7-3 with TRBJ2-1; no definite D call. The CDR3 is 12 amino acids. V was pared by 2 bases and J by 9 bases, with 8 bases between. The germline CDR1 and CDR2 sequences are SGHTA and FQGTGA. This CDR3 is CASSLGGSEQFF. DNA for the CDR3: TGTGCCAGCAGCTTAGGTGGGTCTGAGCAGTTCTTC.

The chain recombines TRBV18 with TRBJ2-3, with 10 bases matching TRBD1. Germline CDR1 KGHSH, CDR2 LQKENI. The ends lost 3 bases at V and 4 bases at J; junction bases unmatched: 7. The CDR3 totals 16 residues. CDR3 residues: CASSPSRQGAADTQYF. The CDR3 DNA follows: TGTGCCAGCTCACCGTCCAGACAGGGGGCCGCAGATACGCAGTATTTT.

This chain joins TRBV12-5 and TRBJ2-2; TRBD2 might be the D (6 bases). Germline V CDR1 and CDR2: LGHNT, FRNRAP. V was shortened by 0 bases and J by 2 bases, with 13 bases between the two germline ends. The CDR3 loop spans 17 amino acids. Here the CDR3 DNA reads TGTGCTAGTGGTTTGGTACCTTGGGGGGTAAACACCGGGGAGCTGTTTTTT. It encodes CASGLVPWGVNTGELFF.

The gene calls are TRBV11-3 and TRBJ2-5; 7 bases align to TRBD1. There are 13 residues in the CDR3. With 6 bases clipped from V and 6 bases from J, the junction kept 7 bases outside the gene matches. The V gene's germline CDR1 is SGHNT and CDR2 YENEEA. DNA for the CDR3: TGTGCCAGCAGTCGAGAACAGGGGAAGACCCAGTACTTC. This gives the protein CASSREQGKTQYF.

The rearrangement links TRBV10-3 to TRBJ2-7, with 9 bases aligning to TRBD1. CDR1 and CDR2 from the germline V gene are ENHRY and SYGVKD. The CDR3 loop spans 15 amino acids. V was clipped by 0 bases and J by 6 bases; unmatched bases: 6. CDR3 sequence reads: CAISESIGTGSEQYF. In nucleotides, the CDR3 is TGTGCCATCAGTGAGTCGATCGGGACAGGGAGCGAGCAGTACTTC.

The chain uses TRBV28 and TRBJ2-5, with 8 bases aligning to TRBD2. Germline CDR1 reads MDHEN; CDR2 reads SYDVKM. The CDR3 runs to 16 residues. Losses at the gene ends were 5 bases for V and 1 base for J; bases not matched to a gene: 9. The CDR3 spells CASSTFIAGGQETQYF. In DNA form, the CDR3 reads TGTGCCAGCAGTACCTTCATCGCGGGGGGCCAAGAGACCCAGTACTTC.

The CDR3: CASSYEENQPQHF. The CDR3 nucleotides read TGTGCCAGCAGTTACGAGGAGAATCAGCCCCAGCATTTT. The chain couples TRBV6-5 to TRBJ1-5; D uncertain. The CDR3 runs to 13 residues. Germline CDR1 and CDR2: MNHEY and SVGAGI. Trimming took off 2 bases at V and 4 bases at J, with 6 bases between the two ends.

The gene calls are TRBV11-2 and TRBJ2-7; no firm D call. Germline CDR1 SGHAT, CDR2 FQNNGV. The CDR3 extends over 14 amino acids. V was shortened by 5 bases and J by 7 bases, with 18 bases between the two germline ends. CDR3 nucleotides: TGTGCCAGCAGCCTAACCGGTTACGGGCGAGAGCAGTACTTC. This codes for CASSLTGYGREQYF.

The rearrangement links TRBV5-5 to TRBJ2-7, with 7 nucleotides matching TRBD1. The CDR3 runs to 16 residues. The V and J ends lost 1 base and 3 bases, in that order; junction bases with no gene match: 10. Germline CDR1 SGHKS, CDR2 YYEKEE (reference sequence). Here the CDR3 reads CASSLWSGTDVYEQYF. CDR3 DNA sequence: TGTGCCAGCAGCTTGTGGTCCGGGACAGACGTCTACGAGCAGTACTTC.

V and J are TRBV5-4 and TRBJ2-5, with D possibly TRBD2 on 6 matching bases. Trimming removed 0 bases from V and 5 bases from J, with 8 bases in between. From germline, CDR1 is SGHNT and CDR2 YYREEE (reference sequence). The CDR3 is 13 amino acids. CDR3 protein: CASSLDGGETQYF. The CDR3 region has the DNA TGTGCCAGCAGCTTGGACGGAGGGGAGACCCAGTACTTC.

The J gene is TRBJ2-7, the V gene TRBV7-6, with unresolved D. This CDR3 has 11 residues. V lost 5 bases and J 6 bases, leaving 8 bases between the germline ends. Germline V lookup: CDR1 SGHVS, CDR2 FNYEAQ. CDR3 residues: CASSDGPEQYF. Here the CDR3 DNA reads TGTGCCAGCAGCGATGGGCCCGAGCAGTACTTC.

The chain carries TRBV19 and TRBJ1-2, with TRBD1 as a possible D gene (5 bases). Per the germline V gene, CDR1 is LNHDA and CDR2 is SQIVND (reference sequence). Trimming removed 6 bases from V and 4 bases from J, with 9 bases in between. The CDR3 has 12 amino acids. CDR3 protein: CASRGTSYGYTF. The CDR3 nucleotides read TGTGCCAGTAGGGGGACGAGCTATGGCTACACCTTC.

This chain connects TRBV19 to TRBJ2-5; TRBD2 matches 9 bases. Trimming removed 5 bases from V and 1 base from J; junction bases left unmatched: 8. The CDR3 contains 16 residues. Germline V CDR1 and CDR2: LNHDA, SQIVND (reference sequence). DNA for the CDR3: TGTGCCAGTAGTCTAAAGGGGCGGGAGGGCCAAGAGACCCAGTACTTC. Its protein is CASSLKGREGQETQYF.